Listed here are 20 T cell receptor beta chains from one sample, sequenced in a study of chemoradiotherapy in HPV16-positive cancers. Generated by immunoSEQ multiplex PCR, the TCRdb table keeps only in-frame clones and is missing some. The sample lists 20,000 to 30,000 clones, approximately 93% seen once, with roughly 2.5% in the top ten. This specimen was acquired from a patient who underwent chemoradiotherapy. The receptors shown here come from a human donor with HPV-associated anogenital cancer.

V usage is TRBV28 and J usage is TRBJ1-2, with 7 bases matching TRBD1. This CDR3 contains 15 residues. V was pared by 4 bases and J by 10 bases, with 15 bases of the junction left unmatched. Germline CDR1 and CDR2: MDHEN and SYDVKM. The chain's CDR3 is CASSSGGGASLAYTF. The CDR3 bases are TGTGCCAGCAGTTCAGGGGGGGGCGCGTCTTTAGCCTACACCTTC.

The gene calls are TRBV2 and TRBJ2-1, with D possibly being TRBD1 (5 bases). V lost 7 bases and J lost 9, with 13 bases in between. The CDR3 extends over 12 amino acids. Germline assignment: CDR1 SNHLY and CDR2 FYNNEI. Here the CDR3 reads CASTRPRGEQFF. The CDR3 DNA sequence: TGTGCCAGCACCCGCCCAAGGGGTGAGCAGTTCTTC.

V is TRBV6-5 and J is TRBJ2-1, with 11 bases identical to TRBD1. The CDR3 spans 14 residues. V dropped 3 bases and J dropped 8; count of bases not matched to a gene: 3. Germline V gives CDR1 MNHEY, CDR2 SVGAGI. The CDR3 DNA is TGTGCCAGCAGTTATCGGGACAGGGGGTATGAGCAGTTCTTC. Translation: CASSYRDRGYEQFF.

This sequence joins TRBV6-6 and TRBJ2-2; TRBD2 might be the D (6 bases). This CDR3 has 16 residues. Looked up from germline, CDR1 is MNHNY and CDR2 is SVGAGI (reference sequence). Deletions cut 4 bases from V and 0 bases from J, with 12 bases between. The CDR3 DNA reads TGTGCCAGCAGTTCCGGGACTGCCGCGAACACCGGGGAGCTGTTTTTT. Translated: CASSSGTAANTGELFF.

CDR3 coding DNA: TGTGCCAGCAGTTACAGGTTTAGCACTAGCTATCTTGAGCAGTTCTTC. This gives the protein CASSYRFSTSYLEQFF. This chain links TRBV6-5 with TRBJ2-1; D possibly corresponds to TRBD2 (6 bases). Trimming took off 2 bases at V and 9 bases at J, with 20 bases between the two ends. CDR1 and CDR2 from the germline V gene are MNHEY and SVGAGI. CDR3 size: 16 residues.

The genes are TRBV19 and TRBJ1-1; D may be TRBD1 (6 bases). From germline, CDR1 is LNHDA and CDR2 SQIVND (reference sequence). There are 15 residues in the CDR3. The ends were cut back, 7 bases at V and 1 base at J, with 16 bases in the middle. The CDR3, as DNA: TGTGCCAGTATCGATGGGGGGGCGCAGAACACTGAAGCTTTCTTT. Translation: CASIDGGAQNTEAFF.

This clone was found once. The chain couples TRBV5-1 to TRBJ2-1; TRBD2 is a possible D gene (6 bases). The CDR3 covers 17 residues. V was clipped by 3 bases and J by 8 bases, with 24 bases between them. Per the germline V gene, CDR1 is SGHRS and CDR2 is YFSETQ. The CDR3, as DNA: TGCGCCAGCAGCTACCCCCGGGTTAGCGGAGGTCGGGATGAGCAGTTCTTC. It translates to CASSYPRVSGGRDEQFF.

The CDR3 is CASSLKQGNYGYTF. The CDR3 DNA reads as TGTGCCAGCAGTTTAAAACAGGGCAACTATGGCTACACCTTC. The chain joins TRBV28 to TRBJ1-2; perhaps TRBD1 as D (6 bases). V was shortened by 2 bases and J by 2 bases, with 9 bases between the two germline ends. Germline values: CDR1 MDHEN, CDR2 SYDVKM. The CDR3 runs 14 residues.

The V and J genes are TRBV25-1 and TRBJ2-1; 7 nucleotides match TRBD1. The germline CDR1 and CDR2 sequences are MGHDK and SYGVNS. This CDR3 has 16 residues. J lost 1 base, V lost 1 base, and 4 bases had no gene match. The CDR3 sequence is CASSELSGGSYNEQFF. DNA of the CDR3: TGTGCCAGCAGTGAATTGTCAGGGGGATCCTACAATGAGCAGTTCTTC.

CDR3 in amino acids: CASSYRTGGLQNYGYTF. CDR3 nucleotide sequence: TGTGCCAGCAGTTACCGGACAGGGGGCTTACAGAACTATGGCTACACCTTC. This chain links TRBV28 with TRBJ1-2; 11 bases fit TRBD1. Germline V lookup: CDR1 MDHEN, CDR2 SYDVKM. V lost 4 bases, J lost 2 bases, and 9 bases stayed unmatched. This CDR3 has 17 amino acids.

The chain recombines TRBV5-4 with TRBJ1-1; perhaps TRBD1 as D (5 bases). Germline V CDR1 and CDR2: SGHNT, YYREEE (reference sequence). The ends were cut back, 3 bases at V and 1 base at J, with 13 bases in the middle. There are 15 residues in the CDR3. In nucleotides, the CDR3 is TGTGCCAGCAGCTCCCCGACAGAGGGGAACACTGAAGCTTTCTTT. It translates to CASSSPTEGNTEAFF.

The genes are TRBV6-5 and TRBJ1-1, with a possible D match to TRBD1 (5 bases). This CDR3 contains 14 residues. Germline V gives CDR1 MNHEY, CDR2 SVGAGI. The V end was cut by 2 bases, the J end by 2 bases, with 9 bases between. For the CDR3, the DNA is TGTGCCAGCAGTTACCAAGGACACAACACTGAAGCTTTCTTT. Its protein is CASSYQGHNTEAFF.

In its sample, this clone was seen a few times. V is TRBV29-1 and J is TRBJ1-2; 8 nucleotides align to TRBD1. CDR1 SQVTM and CDR2 ANQGSEA come from the germline V gene. Unmatched junction bases numbered 10, after V lost 6 bases and J lost 4 bases. This CDR3 has 14 amino acids. CDR3 in DNA: TGCAGCGTCTGGACAGGGATAACCGGCTATGGCTACACCTTC. Protein: CSVWTGITGYGYTF.

This sequence joins TRBV5-6 and TRBJ2-3; TRBD2 matches 8 bases. CDR1 SGHDT and CDR2 YYEEEE come from the germline V gene. J was trimmed by 10 bases and V by 2 bases; bases with no gene match: 6. This CDR3 has 13 amino acids. The DNA of the CDR3 is TGTGCCAGCAGCTTTCGGGAGACTAGCGCGCAGTATTTT. Protein: CASSFRETSAQYF.

This chain joins TRBV5-1 and TRBJ1-1, with D tentatively TRBD1 (5 bases). Looked up from germline, CDR1 is SGHRS and CDR2 is YFSETQ. There are 14 residues in the CDR3. Trimming left V 4 bases short and J 1 base short, with 11 bases between. DNA for the CDR3: TGCGCCAGCAGCGAGGGGTCAGGGAACACTGAAGCTTTCTTT. Residues: CASSEGSGNTEAFF.

The sample holds one count of this clone. The chain is built from TRBV29-1 and TRBJ2-3; the match to TRBD2 covers 9 bases. V shed 6 bases and J 2 bases; nucleotides not matched to a gene: 9. This CDR3 comprises 15 residues. From germline, CDR1 is SQVTM and CDR2 ANQGSEA. DNA for the CDR3: TGCAGCGTCCGGGGAGCGGGAGGAAACACAGATACGCAGTATTTT. This translates into CSVRGAGGNTDTQYF.

The chain couples TRBV5-6 to TRBJ1-2; 7 bases are a match to TRBD1. The germline V gene has CDR1 SGHDT and CDR2 YYEEEE. The CDR3 length is 14 residues. The junction had 10 bases not matched to a gene; V was cut back by 4 bases and J by 7 bases. The CDR3 DNA follows: TGTGCCAGCAGCCGAAGAACAGGGGACCGTGGCTACACCTTC. This translates into CASSRRTGDRGYTF.

This clone was recorded once. DNA of the CDR3: TGTGCCATCAGTGGGACTAGCGGGAGTTACGAGCAGTACTTC. Amino acids: CAISGTSGSYEQYF. The chain employs TRBV10-3 and TRBJ2-7; 13 nucleotides line up with TRBD2. The V gene end was trimmed by 4 bases and the J gene end by 4 bases; junction bases not matched to a gene: 1. Germline lookup yields CDR1 ENHRY and CDR2 SYGVKD. This CDR3 region has 14 residues.

CDR3 residues: CASSVGRNTEAFF. The CDR3 DNA is TGTGCCAGCAGCGTAGGGAGGAACACTGAAGCTTTCTTT. V gene TRBV9 combines with J gene TRBJ1-1; no reliable D call. The germline V gene has CDR1 SGDLS and CDR2 YYNGEE. This CDR3 is built from 13 residues. V lost 0 bases and J lost 1, with 4 bases in between.

The chain combines TRBV18 with TRBJ1-1; weak D call: TRBD1 (6 bases). Germline CDR1 and CDR2: KGHSH and LQKENI. V was shortened by 3 bases and J by 0 bases, with 14 bases between the two germline ends. This CDR3 is built from 16 residues. CDR3 protein: CASSPRGGTLNTEAFF. The CDR3 coding sequence is TGTGCCAGCTCACCTAGGGGGGGCACTTTGAACACTGAAGCTTTCTTT.